This T cell receptor beta chain was sequenced for a study of blood T cell repertoires in COVID-19. Study details: Sites in the United States, Italy and Spain provided acute and convalescent COVID-19 samples. In each case, the material was cDNA or gDNA derived from T cells, B-cell-depleted T cells, or PBMCs.

In the original processing: Quantification of nucleated cells was approximated via reference gene primer amplification. Here immunoSEQ multiplex PCR was the method, and the copy in TCRdb shows in-frame clones only, minus some. The V and J calls and clone size were taken over from that table, and D and trimming were inferred from the DNA. There are more than 70,000 clones in the sample; 65% to 90% occur only once, and 3.8% lies in the top ten. The CDR3 runs 14 residues. In germline, CDR1 is MNHNS, CDR2 SASEGT. V lost 6 bases, J lost 6 bases, and 7 bases stayed unmatched. The sequence was obtained from a man aged 55 to 70 with acute or convalescent COVID-19. The sequenced sample was peripheral blood. The chain joins TRBV6-1 to TRBJ1-5; 8 nucleotides agree with TRBD1. The CDR3 DNA sequence: TGTGCCAGCAGCCTCGGACAGGGCGGTCAGCCCCAGCATTTT. As protein: CASSLGQGGQPQHF.